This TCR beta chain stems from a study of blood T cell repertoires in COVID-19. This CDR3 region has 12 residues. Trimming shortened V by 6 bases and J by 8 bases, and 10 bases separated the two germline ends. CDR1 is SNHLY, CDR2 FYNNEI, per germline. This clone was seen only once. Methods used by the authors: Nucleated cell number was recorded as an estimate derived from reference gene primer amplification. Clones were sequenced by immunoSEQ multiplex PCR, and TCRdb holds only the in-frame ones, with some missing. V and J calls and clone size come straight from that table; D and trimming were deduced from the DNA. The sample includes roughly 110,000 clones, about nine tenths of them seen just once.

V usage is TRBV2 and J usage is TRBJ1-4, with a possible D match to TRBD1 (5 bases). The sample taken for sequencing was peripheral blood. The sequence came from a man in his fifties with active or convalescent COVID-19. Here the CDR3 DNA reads TGTGCCAGCAGCAGGGAAGGCGAAAAACTGTTTTTT. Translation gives CASSREGEKLFF.